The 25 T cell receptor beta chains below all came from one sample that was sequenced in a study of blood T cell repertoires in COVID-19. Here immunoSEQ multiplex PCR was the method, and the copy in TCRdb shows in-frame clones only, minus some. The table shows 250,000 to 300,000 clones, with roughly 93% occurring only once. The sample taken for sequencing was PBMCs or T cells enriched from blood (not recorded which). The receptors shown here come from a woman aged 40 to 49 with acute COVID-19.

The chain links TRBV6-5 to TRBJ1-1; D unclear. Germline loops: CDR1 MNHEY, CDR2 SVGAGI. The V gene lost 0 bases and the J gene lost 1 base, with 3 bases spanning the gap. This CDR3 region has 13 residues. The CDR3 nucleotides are TGTGCCAGCAGTTACTCACAGAACACTGAAGCTTTCTTT. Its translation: CASSYSQNTEAFF.

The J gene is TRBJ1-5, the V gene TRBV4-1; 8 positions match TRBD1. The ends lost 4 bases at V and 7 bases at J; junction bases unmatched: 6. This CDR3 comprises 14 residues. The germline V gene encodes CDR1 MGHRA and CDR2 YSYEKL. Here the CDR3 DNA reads TGCGCCAGCAGCCTGGGACAGGCTTCACAGCCCCAGCATTTT. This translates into CASSLGQASQPQHF.

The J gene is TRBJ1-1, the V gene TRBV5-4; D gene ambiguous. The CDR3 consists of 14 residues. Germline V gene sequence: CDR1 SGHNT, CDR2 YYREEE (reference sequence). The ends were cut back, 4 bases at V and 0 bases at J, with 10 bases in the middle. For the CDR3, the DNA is TGTGCCAGCAGCCGATCCAGTCTGAACACTGAAGCTTTCTTT. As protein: CASSRSSLNTEAFF.

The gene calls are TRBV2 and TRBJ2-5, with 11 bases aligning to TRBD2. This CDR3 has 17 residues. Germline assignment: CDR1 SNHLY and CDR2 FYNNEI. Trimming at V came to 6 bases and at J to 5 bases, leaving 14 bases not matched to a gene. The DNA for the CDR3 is TGTGCCAGCAGAGAAAGGGTAGCGGGGGGGCCGGAGGAGACCCAGTACTTC. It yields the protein CASRERVAGGPEETQYF.

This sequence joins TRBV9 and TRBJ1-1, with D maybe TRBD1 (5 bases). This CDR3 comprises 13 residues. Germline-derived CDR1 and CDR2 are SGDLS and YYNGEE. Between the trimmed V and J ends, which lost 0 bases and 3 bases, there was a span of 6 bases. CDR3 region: CASSVGGDTEAFF. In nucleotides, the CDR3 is TGTGCCAGCAGCGTAGGGGGGGACACTGAAGCTTTCTTT.

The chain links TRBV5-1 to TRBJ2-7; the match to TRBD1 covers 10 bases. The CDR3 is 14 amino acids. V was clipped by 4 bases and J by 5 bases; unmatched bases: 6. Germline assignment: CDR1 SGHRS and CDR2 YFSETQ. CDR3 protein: CASSSRQGADEQYF. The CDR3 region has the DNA TGCGCCAGCAGCAGCAGACAGGGGGCGGACGAGCAGTACTTC.

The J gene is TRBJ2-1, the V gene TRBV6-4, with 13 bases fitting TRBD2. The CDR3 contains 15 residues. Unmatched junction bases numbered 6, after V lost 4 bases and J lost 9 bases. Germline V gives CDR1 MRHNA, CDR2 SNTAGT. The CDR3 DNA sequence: TGTGCCAGCAGTGGGGGACTAGCGGGAATTACTGAGCAGTTCTTC. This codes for CASSGGLAGITEQFF.

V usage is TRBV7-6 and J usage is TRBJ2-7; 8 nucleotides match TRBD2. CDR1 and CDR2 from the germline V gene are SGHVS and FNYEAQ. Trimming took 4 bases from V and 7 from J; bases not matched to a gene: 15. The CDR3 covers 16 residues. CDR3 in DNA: TGTGCCAGCAGCTCAAGCGGGAGAGGGGCCCTGGGTGAGCAGTACTTC. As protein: CASSSSGRGALGEQYF.

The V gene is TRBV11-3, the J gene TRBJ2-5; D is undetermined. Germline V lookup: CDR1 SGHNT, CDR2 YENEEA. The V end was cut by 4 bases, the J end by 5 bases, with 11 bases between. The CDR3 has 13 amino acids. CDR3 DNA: TGTGCCAGCAGCTGGTCGGTGGTGGAGACCCAGTACTTC. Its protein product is CASSWSVVETQYF. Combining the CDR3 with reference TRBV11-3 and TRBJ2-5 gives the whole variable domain EAGVVQSPRYKIIEKKQPVAFWCNPISGHNTLYWYLQNLGQGPELLIRYENEEAVDDSQLPKDRFSAERLKGVDSTLKIQPAELGDSAVYLCASSWSVVETQYFGPGTRLLVL.

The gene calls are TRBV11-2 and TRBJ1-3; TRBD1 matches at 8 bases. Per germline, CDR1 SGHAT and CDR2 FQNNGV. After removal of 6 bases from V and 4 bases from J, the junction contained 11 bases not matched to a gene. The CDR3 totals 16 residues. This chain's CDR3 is CASSLDRVHSGNTIYF. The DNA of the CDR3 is TGTGCCAGCAGTTTGGACAGGGTTCATTCCGGAAACACCATATATTTT.

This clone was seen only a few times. In nucleotides, the CDR3 is TGTGCCAGCAGCTTAAATCTAGGGGATAGCAACTACGAGCAGTACTTC. This gives the protein CASSLNLGDSNYEQYF. The chain is built from TRBV11-2 and TRBJ2-7, with D perhaps matching TRBD1 (5 bases). CDR3 length equals 16 residues. V was trimmed by 2 bases and J by 3 bases, leaving 17 bases between them. Germline loops: CDR1 SGHAT, CDR2 FQNNGV.

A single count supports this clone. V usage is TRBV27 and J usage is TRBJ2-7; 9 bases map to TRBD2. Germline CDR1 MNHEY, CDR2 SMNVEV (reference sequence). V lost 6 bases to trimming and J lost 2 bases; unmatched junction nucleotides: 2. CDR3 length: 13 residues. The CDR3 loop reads CASRREGPYEQYF. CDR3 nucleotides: TGTGCCAGCAGGCGGGAGGGACCCTACGAGCAGTACTTC.

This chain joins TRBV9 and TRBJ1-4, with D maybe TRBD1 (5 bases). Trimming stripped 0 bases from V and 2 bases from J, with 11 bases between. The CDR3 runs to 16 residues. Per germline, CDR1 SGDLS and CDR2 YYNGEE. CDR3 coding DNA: TGTGCCAGCAGCGTAGGGTCAGGGAGGACTAATGAAAAACTGTTTTTT. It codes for CASSVGSGRTNEKLFF.

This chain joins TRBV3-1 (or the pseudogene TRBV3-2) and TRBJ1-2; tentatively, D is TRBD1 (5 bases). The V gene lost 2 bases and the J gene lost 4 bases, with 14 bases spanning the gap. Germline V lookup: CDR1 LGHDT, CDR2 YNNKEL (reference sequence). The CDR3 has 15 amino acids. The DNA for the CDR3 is TGTGCCAGCAGCCAATCCTTGACAGACATCTATGGCTACACCTTC. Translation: CASSQSLTDIYGYTF.

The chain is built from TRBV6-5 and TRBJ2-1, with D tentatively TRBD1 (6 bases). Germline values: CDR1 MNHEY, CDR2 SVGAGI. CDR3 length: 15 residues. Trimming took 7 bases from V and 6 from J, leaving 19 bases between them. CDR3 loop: CASTSPTGVSNEQFF. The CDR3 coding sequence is TGTGCCAGCACTTCACCGACAGGCGTAAGCAATGAGCAGTTCTTC.

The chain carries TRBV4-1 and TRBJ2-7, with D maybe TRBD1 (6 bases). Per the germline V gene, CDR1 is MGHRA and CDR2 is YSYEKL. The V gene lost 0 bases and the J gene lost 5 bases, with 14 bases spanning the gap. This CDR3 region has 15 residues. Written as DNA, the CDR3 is TGCGCCAGCAGCCAAGAGTCTTGGACAGCTGACGAGCAGTACTTC. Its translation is CASSQESWTADEQYF.

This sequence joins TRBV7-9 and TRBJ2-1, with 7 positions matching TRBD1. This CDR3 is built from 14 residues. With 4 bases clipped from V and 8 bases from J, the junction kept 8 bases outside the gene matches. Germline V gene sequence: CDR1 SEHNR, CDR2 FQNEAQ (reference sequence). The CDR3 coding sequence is TGTGCCAGCAGCTCAATAGACAGGGTGGATGAGCAGTTCTTC. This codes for CASSSIDRVDEQFF.

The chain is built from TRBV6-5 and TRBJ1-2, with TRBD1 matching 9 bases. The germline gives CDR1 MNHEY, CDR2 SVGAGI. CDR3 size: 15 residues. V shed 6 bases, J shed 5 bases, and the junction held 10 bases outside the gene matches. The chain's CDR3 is CASSRTWTGDYGYTF. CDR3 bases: TGTGCCAGCAGCCGAACGTGGACAGGGGATTATGGCTACACCTTC.

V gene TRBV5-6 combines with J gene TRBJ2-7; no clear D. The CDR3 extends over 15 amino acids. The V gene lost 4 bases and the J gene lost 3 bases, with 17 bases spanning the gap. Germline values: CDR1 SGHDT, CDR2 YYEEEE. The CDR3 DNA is TGTGCCAGCAGCCCCTCCGGCTTGGGCCTCTACGAGCAGTACTTC. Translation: CASSPSGLGLYEQYF.

For the CDR3, the DNA is TGCGCCAGCAGTGTGGACAGCAACTATGGCTACACCTTC. Residues: CASSVDSNYGYTF. V gene TRBV5-1 combines with J gene TRBJ1-2, with D perhaps TRBD1 (6 bases). Looked up from germline, CDR1 is SGHRS and CDR2 is YFSETQ. Trimming took 5 bases from V and 2 from J, leaving 10 bases between them. This CDR3 spans 13 amino acids.

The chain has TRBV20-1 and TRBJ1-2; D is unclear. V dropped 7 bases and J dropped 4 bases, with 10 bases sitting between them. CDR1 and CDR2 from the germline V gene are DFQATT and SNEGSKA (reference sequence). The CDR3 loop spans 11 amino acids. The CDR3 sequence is CSVLSLYGYTF. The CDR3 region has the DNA TGCAGTGTCCTTTCCCTCTATGGCTACACCTTC.

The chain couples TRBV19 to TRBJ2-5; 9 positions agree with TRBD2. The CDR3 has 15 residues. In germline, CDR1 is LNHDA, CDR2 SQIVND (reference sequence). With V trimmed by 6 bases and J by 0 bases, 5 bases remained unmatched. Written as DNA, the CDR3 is TGTGCCAGTAGCCCTAGCGGGGACTACCAAGAGACCCAGTACTTC. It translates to CASSPSGDYQETQYF.

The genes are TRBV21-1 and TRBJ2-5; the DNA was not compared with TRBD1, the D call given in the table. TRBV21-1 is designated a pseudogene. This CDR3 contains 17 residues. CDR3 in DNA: TGTGCCAGCAGCTGGGCAGGGGGCCCGACTCCTCAAGAGACCCAGTACTTC. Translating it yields CASSWAGGPTPQETQYF.

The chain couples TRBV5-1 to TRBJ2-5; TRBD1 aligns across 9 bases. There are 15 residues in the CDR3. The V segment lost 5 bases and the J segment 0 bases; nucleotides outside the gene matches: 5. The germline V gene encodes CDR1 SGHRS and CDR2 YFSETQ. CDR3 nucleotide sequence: TGCGCCAGCAGTTTAGGGACAGGGTACCAAGAGACCCAGTACTTC. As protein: CASSLGTGYQETQYF.

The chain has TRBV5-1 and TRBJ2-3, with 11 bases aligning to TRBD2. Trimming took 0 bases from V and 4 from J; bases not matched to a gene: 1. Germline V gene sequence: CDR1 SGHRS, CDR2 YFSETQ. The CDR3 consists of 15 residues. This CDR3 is CASSLVAGGPDTQYF. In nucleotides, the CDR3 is TGCGCCAGCAGCTTGGTAGCGGGGGGGCCAGATACGCAGTATTTT.